The 18 T cell receptor beta chains in this list originate from one sample, sequenced in a study of T cells after yellow fever vaccination. One entry per CDR3 protein, called by TCRdb with MiXCR from the 5' RACE reads. The profile shows about 360,000 distinct CDR3 sequences, 6% to 8% of them singletons. This specimen consisted of PBMCs, obtained 5 days after the yellow fever booster vaccination. These receptors all stem from a man in his thirties or forties who received the YFV17D yellow fever vaccine.

This clonotype was recorded many times. The chain joins TRBV4-3 to TRBJ2-7, with D perhaps given as TRBD1 or TRBD2 (5 bases each). CDR1 and CDR2 from the germline V gene are LGHNA and YSLEER. This CDR3 is built from 16 residues. Between the trimmed V and J ends, which lost 2 bases and 4 bases, there was a span of 18 bases. The CDR3 nucleotides read TGCGCCAGCAGCCAATCCCATTCCGGGACGCCTTACGAGCAGTACTTC. Residues: CASSQSHSGTPYEQYF.

This clonotype was seen only a few times. This chain uses TRBV9 with TRBJ2-3; no clear D. CDR3 length: 15 residues. Per the germline V gene, CDR1 is SGDLS and CDR2 is YYNGEE. Trimming cost V 4 bases and J 3 bases, with 15 bases left between them. CDR3 in amino acids: CASSPTPPITDTQYF. DNA of the CDR3: TGTGCCAGCAGCCCAACCCCCCCCATAACAGATACGCAGTATTTT. The full variable domain, its missing parts supplied by reference TRBV9 and TRBJ2-3, is DSGVTQTPKHLITATGQRVTLRCSPRSGDLSVYWYQQSLDQGLQFLIQYYNGEERAKGNILERFSAQQFPDLHSELNLSSLELGDSALYFCASSPTPPITDTQYFGPGTRLTVL.

Only a few counts were recorded for this clonotype. This chain joins TRBV19 and TRBJ2-7; 8 bases map to TRBD2. Trimming at V came to 5 bases and at J to 2 bases, leaving 2 bases not matched to a gene. Germline CDR1 is LNHDA and CDR2 is SQIVND (reference sequence). The CDR3 contains 13 residues. CDR3 region: CASSGAGAYEQYF. The CDR3 DNA follows: TGTGCCAGTAGTGGAGCGGGAGCCTACGAGCAGTACTTC.

The chain recombines TRBV20-1 with TRBJ2-1; TRBD2 is a possible D gene (7 bases). There are 15 residues in the CDR3. Trimming stripped 5 bases from V and 1 base from J, with 15 bases between. Germline-derived CDR1 and CDR2 are DFQATT and SNEGSKA (reference sequence). CDR3 coding DNA: TGCAGTGCTCCCCTAAAGGGGGGGTCCTACAATGAGCAGTTCTTC. It is translated as CSAPLKGGSYNEQFF.

The J gene is TRBJ2-5, the V gene TRBV7-2; the D gene is possibly TRBD2 (7 bases). V lost 5 bases and J 4 bases, leaving 17 bases between the germline ends. The CDR3 is made up of 15 amino acids. CDR1 and CDR2 (germline): SGHTA, FQGNSA. CDR3 sequence (DNA): TGTGCCAGCAGCCTCCTTAGGGGGAGGGGAGAGACCCAGTACTTC. Translated, it gives CASSLLRGRGETQYF.

This clonotype was detected many times. This chain connects TRBV12-3 or TRBV12-4 to TRBJ2-6, with 10 bases matching TRBD1. The length of the CDR3 is 20 residues. V lost 2 bases and J lost 0; bases outside the gene matches: 10. The chain's CDR3 is CASSLLPTGQGSSGANVLTF. Written as DNA, the CDR3 is TGTGCCAGCAGTTTACTGCCGACGGGACAGGGGTCCTCTGGGGCCAACGTCCTGACTTTC.

The V call is TRBV20-1, the J call TRBJ1-2, with 7 nucleotides matching TRBD1. V was pared by 3 bases and J by 2 bases, with 6 bases of the junction left unmatched. The CDR3 is made up of 14 amino acids. Germline V gives CDR1 DFQATT, CDR2 SNEGSKA (reference sequence). CDR3 nucleotide sequence: TGCAGTGCTAGTCCCGAGGGGGCCAACTATGGCTACACCTTC. It codes for CSASPEGANYGYTF.

In its sample, this clonotype was seen many times. The rearrangement links TRBV5-1 to TRBJ2-4; no firm D call. The CDR3 is 17 amino acids. The V gene's germline CDR1 is SGHRS and CDR2 YFSETQ. V lost 0 bases and J 0 bases, leaving 13 bases between the germline ends. The CDR3 sequence is CASSLVSGLLAKNIQYF. The CDR3 DNA sequence: TGCGCCAGCAGCTTGGTGTCAGGTCTCCTAGCCAAAAACATTCAGTACTTC.

Ten or more counts support this clonotype. This rearrangement joins TRBV7-2 to TRBJ2-5; no firm D call. V lost 1 base to trimming and J lost 3 bases, with 12 bases between them. The CDR3 has 15 residues. CDR1 is SGHTA and CDR2 is FQGNSA in the germline V gene. DNA for the CDR3: TGTGCCAGCAGCTTAGGGTTTGCCGGCAAAGAGACCCAGTACTTC. As protein: CASSLGFAGKETQYF.

This clonotype was detected ten times or more. Relative to the germline gene, one junction end is altered; a read error may explain this. The CDR3 DNA sequence: TGTGCTAGCAGCTTAGGGGGACAGTCCCTTTTTGGGGCCAACGTCCTGACTTTC. Its protein product is CASSLGGQSLFGANVLTF. The chain uses TRBV7-7 and TRBJ2-6; TRBD1 agrees at 7 bases. The CDR3 is made up of 18 amino acids. Germline lookup yields CDR1 SSHAT and CDR2 FNYEAQ (reference sequence).

The V gene is TRBV13, the J gene TRBJ2-1; 10 nucleotides line up with TRBD2. This CDR3 is 17 amino acids long. The junction had 16 bases not matched to a gene; V was cut back by 5 bases and J by 9 bases. Per the germline V gene, CDR1 is PRHDT and CDR2 is FYEKMQ (reference sequence). The CDR3 protein is CASSIPGLAFPGGEQFF. The DNA for the CDR3 is TGTGCCAGCAGCATACCGGGACTAGCGTTCCCGGGGGGTGAGCAGTTCTTC.

Many counts were recorded for this clonotype. The chain employs TRBV14 and TRBJ2-5; possible D gene TRBD2, 6 bases. V was clipped by 0 bases and J by 6 bases, with 8 bases between them. Germline loops: CDR1 SGHDN, CDR2 FVKESK. The length of the CDR3 is 13 residues. The CDR3 bases are TGTGCCAGCAGCCAAGATCTAGCGCAGACCCAGTACTTC. This gives the protein CASSQDLAQTQYF.

The rearrangement uses TRBV28 and TRBJ2-1; TRBD2 matches 7 bases. The CDR3 totals 15 residues. Germline V gene sequence: CDR1 MDHEN, CDR2 SYDVKM. The J segment lost 12 bases and the V segment lost 6 bases, leaving 17 bases of the junction unmatched. CDR3: CASSLGGGPPLGQFF. CDR3 bases: TGTGCCAGCAGCCTGGGGGGAGGGCCACCTCTGGGGCAGTTCTTC.

This clonotype was recorded at least ten times. The V and J genes are TRBV5-1 and TRBJ2-3; D remains unclear. The V gene lost 4 bases and the J gene lost 0 bases, with 12 bases spanning the gap. CDR1 SGHRS and CDR2 YFSETQ come from the germline V gene. This CDR3 is 15 amino acids long. CDR3 coding DNA: TGCGCCAGCAGCCCCATCGGATCTAGCACAGATACGCAGTATTTT. It encodes CASSPIGSSTDTQYF.

This clonotype occurred many times. The rearrangement uses TRBV18 and TRBJ2-5; 7 nucleotides align to TRBD2. There are 15 residues in the CDR3. After removal of 3 bases from V and 1 base from J, the junction contained 5 bases not matched to a gene. The germline V gene encodes CDR1 KGHSH and CDR2 LQKENI. This CDR3 reads CASSPTKRGQETQYF. CDR3 in DNA: TGTGCCAGCTCACCGACGAAGCGGGGCCAAGAGACCCAGTACTTC. Using reference TRBV18 and TRBJ2-5 for the parts outside the CDR3, the full variable domain is NAGVMQNPRHLVRRRGQEARLRCSPMKGHSHVYWYRQLPEEGLKFMVYLQKENIIDESGMPKERFSAEFPKEGPSILRIQQVVRGDSAAYFCASSPTKRGQETQYFGPGTRLLVL.

This sequence joins TRBV11-1 and TRBJ2-5, with D possibly TRBD2 on 6 matching bases. Germline CDR1 is SGHAT and CDR2 is FQDESV (reference sequence). Trimming took 4 bases from V and 5 from J, leaving 26 bases between them. CDR3 length: 18 residues. CDR3 sequence: CASSSPGLSLQVGETQYF. CDR3 nucleotide sequence: TGTGCCAGCAGCTCCCCGGGACTGTCTTTACAAGTGGGGGAGACCCAGTACTTC.

Ten or more counts support this clonotype. V is TRBV6-7 and J is TRBJ2-2; perhaps TRBD1 as D (6 bases). TRBV6-7 is assigned to the ORF class and has an uncertain function. V shed 7 bases and J shed 2 bases, with 17 bases lying between them. The CDR3 covers 16 residues. In DNA form, the CDR3 reads TGTGCCAGCATCCGAACGAGGGACACCAACACCGGGGAGCTGTTTTTT. Translation: CASIRTRDTNTGELFF.

The CDR3 DNA follows: TGCAGCGTCGACAGGGTCGGGGAGCTGTTTTTT. Amino acid sequence: CSVDRVGELFF. The rearrangement uses TRBV29-1 and TRBJ2-2; 7 nucleotides agree with TRBD1. V trimming: 6 bases; J trimming: 7 bases; junction bases outside the gene matches: 2. Looked up from germline, CDR1 is SQVTM and CDR2 is ANQGSEA. There are 11 residues in the CDR3.